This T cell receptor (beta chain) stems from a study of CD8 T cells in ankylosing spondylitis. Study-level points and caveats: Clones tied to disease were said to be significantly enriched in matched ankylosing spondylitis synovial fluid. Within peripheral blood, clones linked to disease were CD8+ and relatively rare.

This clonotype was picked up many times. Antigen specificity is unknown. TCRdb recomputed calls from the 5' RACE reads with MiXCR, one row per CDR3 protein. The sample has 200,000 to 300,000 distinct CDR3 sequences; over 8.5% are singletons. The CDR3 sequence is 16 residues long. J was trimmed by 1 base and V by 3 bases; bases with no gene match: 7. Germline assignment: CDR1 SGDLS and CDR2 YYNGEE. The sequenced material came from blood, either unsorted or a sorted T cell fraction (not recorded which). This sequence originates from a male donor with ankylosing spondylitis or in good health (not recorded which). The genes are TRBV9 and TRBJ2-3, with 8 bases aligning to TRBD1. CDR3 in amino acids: CASSATGGPGTDTQYF. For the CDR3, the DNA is TGTGCCAGCAGCGCAACAGGGGGACCAGGCACAGATACGCAGTATTTT.